The 16 T cell receptor beta chains in this list originate from one sample, sequenced in a study of T cells in Graves' hyperthyroidism and ophthalmopathy. RNA transcripts gave rise to amplified TCR beta CDR3 regions. RT-PCR in the first round (using the HTBI primer set) targeted the TCR CDR3. TCRdb recomputed calls from the multiplex PCR reads with MiXCR, one row per CDR3 protein. The sample holds about 270,000 distinct CDR3 sequences, over 12% seen once. Sequencing was performed on blood. The receptors come from a woman aged 50 to 60 with Graves' hyperthyroidism that later progressed to Graves' ophthalmopathy.

This clonotype was seen many times. The J gene is TRBJ2-3, the V gene TRBV7-8; D unclear. Germline lookup yields CDR1 SGHVS and CDR2 FQNEAQ. CDR3 size: 12 residues. The ends were cut back, 5 bases at V and 5 bases at J, with 8 bases in the middle. The CDR3 reads CASSPLGDTQYF. CDR3 bases: TGTGCCAGCAGCCCATTGGGAGATACGCAGTATTTT.

This clonotype occurred many times. The chain carries TRBV6-1 and TRBJ2-1; TRBD1 agrees at 7 bases. This CDR3 is built from 15 residues. Germline trimming cut 7 bases from V and 7 bases from J; bases unmatched to any gene: 13. CDR1 MNHNS and CDR2 SASEGT come from the germline V gene. For the CDR3, the DNA is TGTGCCAGCACCATTACCGAGACAGGGAAAAATGAGCAGTTCTTC. It encodes CASTITETGKNEQFF.

V and J are TRBV14 and TRBJ1-6; no reliable D call. Germline lookup yields CDR1 SGHDN and CDR2 FVKESK. The CDR3 has 12 residues. V lost 4 bases to trimming and J lost 6 bases, with 4 bases between them. The CDR3 DNA follows: TGTGCCAGCAGCCCCACTAATTCACCCCTCCACTTT. This translates into CASSPTNSPLHF.

CDR3 in amino acids: CATSRGGRDHSYEQYF. CDR3 in DNA: TGTGCCACCAGCAGGGGAGGTAGAGACCACTCCTACGAGCAGTACTTC. This chain links TRBV15 with TRBJ2-7, with D possibly being TRBD2 (6 bases). There are 16 residues in the CDR3. The ends were cut back, 3 bases at V and 0 bases at J, with 15 bases in the middle. From germline, CDR1 is LNHNV and CDR2 YYDKDF (reference sequence).

Ten or more counts support this clonotype. This chain links TRBV30 with TRBJ1-2; D may be TRBD1 (5 bases). The CDR3 sequence is 13 residues long. Germline CDR1 is GTSNPN and CDR2 is SVGIG (reference sequence). Trimming left V 4 bases short and J 4 bases short, with 13 bases between. In nucleotides, the CDR3 is TGTGCCTGGACTGGTGGGGCGGTCTATGGCTACACCTTC. Its translation: CAWTGGAVYGYTF.

This clonotype was seen ten or more times. This chain uses TRBV18 with TRBJ2-5; a weak D match, TRBD1 (6 bases). The V gene's germline CDR1 is KGHSH and CDR2 LQKENI. V dropped 8 bases and J dropped 5 bases, with 15 bases sitting between them. The CDR3 is made up of 13 amino acids. The CDR3: CASSPTGRETQYF. CDR3 coding DNA: TGTGCCAGCAGCCCCACAGGGCGGGAGACCCAGTACTTC.

The chain has TRBV7-6 and TRBJ2-7, with 7 bases that match TRBD2. The V and J ends lost 2 bases and 0 bases, in that order; junction bases with no gene match: 4. In germline, CDR1 is SGHVS, CDR2 FNYEAQ. The length of the CDR3 is 15 residues. Here the CDR3 reads CASSLPSGVSYEQYF. The CDR3 bases are TGTGCCAGCAGCTTACCCAGCGGGGTCTCCTACGAGCAGTACTTC.

This clonotype was counted ten times or more. The chain links TRBV7-9 to TRBJ2-1, with no clear D. This CDR3 region has 11 residues. Germline V gene sequence: CDR1 SEHNR, CDR2 FQNEAQ (reference sequence). V dropped 4 bases and J dropped 9 bases, with 7 bases sitting between them. DNA of the CDR3: TGTGCCAGCAGCTCCGATTTTGAGCAGTTCTTC. This sequence encodes CASSSDFEQFF.

This clonotype occurred many times. The gene calls are TRBV7-8 and TRBJ2-7; the D is unclear. The CDR3 extends over 14 amino acids. V was cut by 5 bases and J by 0 bases, with 11 bases left in between. The germline V gene has CDR1 SGHVS and CDR2 FQNEAQ. The CDR3 sequence: CASSHPGYSYEQYF. CDR3 nucleotide sequence: TGTGCCAGCAGCCACCCGGGCTACTCCTACGAGCAGTACTTC. The full variable domain, its missing parts supplied by reference TRBV7-8 and TRBJ2-7, is GAGVSQSPRYKVAKRGQDVALRCDPISGHVSLFWYQQALGQGPEFLTYFQNEAQLDKSGLPSDRFFAERPEGSVSTLKIQRTQQEDSAVYLCASSHPGYSYEQYFGPGTRLTVT.

This chain joins TRBV5-1 and TRBJ2-7; perhaps D is TRBD1 or TRBD2 (5 bases each). This CDR3 has 14 residues. V was cut by 4 bases and J by 2 bases, with 13 bases left in between. Germline loops: CDR1 SGHRS, CDR2 YFSETQ. The CDR3 region is CASSDRDGTYEQYF. The DNA for the CDR3 is TGCGCCAGCAGCGACCGGGACGGAACCTACGAGCAGTACTTC.

This clonotype was observed a handful of times. The rearrangement uses TRBV12-3 or TRBV12-4 and TRBJ1-4, with unresolved D. The CDR3 has 13 residues. V was trimmed by 5 bases and J by 4 bases, leaving 8 bases between them. The CDR3 loop reads CASSTQVNEKLFF. CDR3 DNA sequence: TGTGCCAGCAGTACCCAGGTTAATGAAAAACTGTTTTTT.

This clonotype was observed at least ten times. The gene calls are TRBV11-2 and TRBJ2-1, with a tentative D call TRBD1 (5 bases). Trimming took 0 bases from V and 0 from J, leaving 12 bases between them. CDR1 SGHAT and CDR2 FQNNGV come from the germline V gene. The CDR3 consists of 17 residues. The CDR3 sequence: CASSLEYRGGSYNEQFF. The DNA of the CDR3 is TGTGCCAGCAGCTTAGAGTATAGGGGCGGCTCCTACAATGAGCAGTTCTTC.

This clonotype was detected only a few times. The chain joins TRBV5-1 to TRBJ2-5, with D possibly matching TRBD2 (6 bases). Trimming took 2 bases from V and 5 from J, leaving 13 bases between them. The CDR3 runs to 14 residues. CDR1 is SGHRS, CDR2 YFSETQ, per germline. The CDR3 spells CASSLAGSQETQYF. Written as DNA, the CDR3 is TGCGCCAGCAGCTTAGCGGGTTCGCAGGAGACCCAGTACTTC.

The rearrangement uses TRBV24-1 and TRBJ2-1, with 9 bases aligning to TRBD1. The CDR3 covers 16 residues. Per germline, CDR1 KGHDR and CDR2 SFDVKD. Trimming cost V 0 bases and J 3 bases; bases outside gene matches: 2. CDR3 in DNA: TGTGCCACCAGTGATTTGACAGGGGGCTACTACAATGAGCAGTTCTTC. It yields the protein CATSDLTGGYYNEQFF.

Ten or more counts support this clonotype. The chain carries TRBV5-1 and TRBJ2-7, with D perhaps TRBD2 (5 bases). Germline V CDR1 and CDR2: SGHRS, YFSETQ. Trimming shortened V by 4 bases and J by 1 base, and 12 bases separated the two germline ends. The CDR3 spans 14 residues. This chain's CDR3 is CASSRGLTSYEQYF. DNA for the CDR3: TGCGCCAGCAGCAGAGGACTGACTTCCTACGAGCAGTACTTC.

This clonotype was counted many times. This sequence joins TRBV9 and TRBJ2-7; 7 bases match TRBD2. J was trimmed by 4 bases and V by 5 bases; bases with no gene match: 9. Germline V CDR1 and CDR2: SGDLS, YYNGEE. This CDR3 has 14 residues. The CDR3 spells CASSVTSSTYEQYF. The CDR3 DNA reads as TGTGCCAGCAGTGTGACTAGCTCGACGTACGAGCAGTACTTC.